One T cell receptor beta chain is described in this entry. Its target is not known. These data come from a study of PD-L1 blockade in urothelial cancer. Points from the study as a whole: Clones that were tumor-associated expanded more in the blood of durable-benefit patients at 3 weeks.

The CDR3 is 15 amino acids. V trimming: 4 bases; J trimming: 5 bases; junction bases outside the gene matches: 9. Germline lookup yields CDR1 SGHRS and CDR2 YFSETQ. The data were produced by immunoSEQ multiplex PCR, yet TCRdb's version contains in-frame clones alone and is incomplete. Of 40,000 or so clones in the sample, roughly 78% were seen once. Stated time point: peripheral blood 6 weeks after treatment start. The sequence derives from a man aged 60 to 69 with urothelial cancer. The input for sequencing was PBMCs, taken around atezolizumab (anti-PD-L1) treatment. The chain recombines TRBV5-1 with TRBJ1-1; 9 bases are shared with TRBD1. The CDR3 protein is CASSRTGGEGTEAFF. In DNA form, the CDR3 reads TGCGCCAGCAGCCGCACAGGGGGCGAAGGGACTGAAGCTTTCTTT.